A single sample is the source of the 26 T cell receptor beta chains below, sequenced in a study of beta chain features in type 1 diabetes. The sequenced template was cDNA made from the entire isolated RNA. The assay was immunoSEQ multiplex PCR, and TCRdb's table has in-frame clones only and misses some. Of a few hundred thousand clones listed, less than 15% are singletons. The sequenced material came from central memory CD4+ T cells from blood. These receptors all come from a man aged 25-45 years in good health.

V gene TRBV6-5 combines with J gene TRBJ2-1; TRBD2 matches at 15 bases. The length of the CDR3 is 14 residues. J gave up 8 bases and V 5 bases, and 1 base lay outside the gene matches. Looked up from germline, CDR1 is MNHEY and CDR2 is SVGAGI. CDR3 sequence: CASSGTSGGYEQFF. The CDR3 DNA follows: TGTGCCAGCAGTGGGACTAGCGGGGGGTATGAGCAGTTCTTC.

This clone has only a few counts. The rearrangement uses TRBV7-9 and TRBJ2-5, with 7 bases lining up with TRBD2. The CDR3 has 15 amino acids. Per the germline V gene, CDR1 is SEHNR and CDR2 is FQNEAQ (reference sequence). The J segment lost 2 bases and the V segment lost 6 bases, leaving 9 bases of the junction unmatched. This CDR3 is CASSVERDRQETQYF. The CDR3 nucleotides are TGTGCCAGCAGTGTGGAGCGGGACCGGCAAGAGACCCAGTACTTC.

The table lists this clone with many counts. The chain links TRBV2 to TRBJ2-4; 12 bases fit TRBD1. The germline CDR1 and CDR2 sequences are SNHLY and FYNNEI. Trimming removed 7 bases from V and 4 bases from J; junction bases left unmatched: 11. This CDR3 is 17 amino acids long. CDR3 residues: CASTRDRGHTGKNIQYF. The CDR3 DNA sequence: TGTGCCAGCACGCGGGACAGGGGGCACACCGGTAAAAACATTCAGTACTTC.

The rearrangement links TRBV7-2 to TRBJ2-3; 7 bases fit TRBD2. This CDR3 is 16 amino acids long. Trimming removed 1 base from V and 1 base from J; junction bases left unmatched: 5. CDR1 is SGHTA, CDR2 FQGNSA, per germline. CDR3 loop: CASSLGQRGGTDTQYF. CDR3 bases: TGTGCCAGCAGCTTAGGTCAGCGGGGCGGCACAGATACGCAGTATTTT.

The rearrangement uses TRBV5-1 and TRBJ2-2; 8 positions agree with TRBD2. The CDR3 consists of 17 residues. Germline V CDR1 and CDR2: SGHRS, YFSETQ. The V gene end was trimmed by 4 bases and the J gene end by 6 bases; junction bases not matched to a gene: 14. The CDR3 region is CASSPGGTRLLAGELFF. CDR3 sequence (DNA): TGCGCCAGCAGCCCGGGGGGGACGCGCCTCCTGGCCGGGGAGCTGTTTTTT.

This clone came up once. The V gene is TRBV4-2, the J gene TRBJ1-4, with D possibly matching TRBD1 (6 bases). The length of the CDR3 is 14 residues. In germline, CDR1 is LGHNA, CDR2 YNFKEQ. V lost 2 bases and J 8 bases, leaving 12 bases between the germline ends. The chain's CDR3 is CASSQYVGGEKLFF. Written as DNA, the CDR3 is TGTGCCAGCAGCCAATATGTAGGGGGAGAAAAACTGTTTTTT.

This clone was counted only a few times. This sequence joins TRBV5-6 and TRBJ1-5, with 7 bases matching TRBD1. CDR1 is SGHDT and CDR2 is YYEEEE in the germline V gene. The CDR3 length is 15 residues. Trimming took 5 bases from V and 3 from J; bases not matched to a gene: 8. The CDR3 is CASSLYRGNNQPQHF. The CDR3 bases are TGTGCCAGCAGTTTGTACAGGGGTAACAATCAGCCCCAGCATTTT.

This CDR3 is CAWSEPRQPNYGYTF. The CDR3 bases are TGTGCCTGGAGTGAACCCAGACAGCCTAACTATGGCTACACCTTC. The chain carries TRBV30 and TRBJ1-2, with a tentative D call TRBD1 (5 bases). This CDR3 has 15 residues. Trimming removed 1 base at V and 0 bases at J, with 12 bases between. Germline V gene data show CDR1 as GTSNPN and CDR2 as SVGIG (reference sequence).

There are a few counts of this clone. The chain employs TRBV29-1 and TRBJ2-5, with D possibly TRBD1 on 6 matching bases. The CDR3 contains 13 residues. Germline CDR1 is SQVTM and CDR2 is ANQGSEA. The V gene lost 4 bases and the J gene lost 7 bases, with 16 bases spanning the gap. The CDR3 sequence is CSVGEQQGRTQYF. DNA for the CDR3: TGCAGCGTTGGCGAACAACAGGGTCGGACCCAGTACTTC.

CDR3 sequence reads: CASSPIPSPSGGNTQYF. CDR3 DNA: TGTGCCAGCTCACCGATACCTAGTCCCAGCGGGGGTAATACGCAGTATTTT. This chain uses TRBV18 with TRBJ2-3; TRBD2 agrees at 8 bases. The CDR3 spans 17 residues. V shed 3 bases, J shed 7 bases, and the junction held 15 bases outside the gene matches. Germline V lookup: CDR1 KGHSH, CDR2 LQKENI.

The chain joins TRBV6-6 to TRBJ1-1, with no clear D. The CDR3 has 14 amino acids. V gave up 6 bases and J gave up 4 bases, with 15 bases separating them. From germline, CDR1 is MNHNY and CDR2 SVGAGI (reference sequence). The CDR3 DNA follows: TGTGCCAGCAGACACGGGATCACGGGCACTGAAGCTTTCTTT. Its protein is CASRHGITGTEAFF.

There are many counts of this clone. This rearrangement joins TRBV27 to TRBJ1-1; 10 bases match TRBD1. Trimming removed 6 bases from V and 5 bases from J; junction bases left unmatched: 6. Germline-derived CDR1 and CDR2 are MNHEY and SMNVEV (reference sequence). This CDR3 comprises 14 residues. The CDR3 loop is CASRRQGARTEAFF. The CDR3, as DNA: TGTGCCAGCAGGAGACAGGGGGCAAGGACTGAAGCTTTCTTT.

This clone has just a few counts. A much larger clone lies one base from this, so it may be a read error. The chain links TRBV4-1 to TRBJ1-2; 7 positions agree with TRBD1. This CDR3 comprises 13 residues. Germline assignment: CDR1 MGHRA and CDR2 YSYEKL. The chain's CDR3 is CASSHDRAYGYTF. CDR3 coding DNA: TGTGCCAGCAGCCATGACAGGGCCTATGGCTACACCTTC.

This clone has more than one count but fewer than ten. For the CDR3, the DNA is TGCGCCAGCACGCGAGACAACATGGGCTTTTACGAGCAGTACTTC. Its protein is CASTRDNMGFYEQYF. The rearrangement joins TRBV5-1 to TRBJ2-7; D unclear. The germline V and J ends were trimmed by 6 bases and 4 bases, with 20 bases remaining between them. The CDR3 consists of 15 residues. Germline-derived CDR1 and CDR2 are SGHRS and YFSETQ.

The gene calls are TRBV5-4 and TRBJ2-3; D is ambiguous. Germline-derived CDR1 and CDR2 are SGHNT and YYREEE (reference sequence). The CDR3 extends over 14 amino acids. The ends were cut back, 4 bases at V and 3 bases at J, with 12 bases in the middle. This CDR3 reads CASSPGGNTDTQYF. CDR3 in DNA: TGTGCCAGCAGCCCGGGTGGTAATACAGATACGCAGTATTTT.

The chain is built from TRBV23-1 and TRBJ2-3, with a possible D match to TRBD2 (6 bases). TRBV23-1 is placed among ORFs of uncertain function. The germline V and J ends were trimmed by 10 bases and 2 bases, with 16 bases remaining between them. This CDR3 is built from 14 residues. CDR3 region: CATTGGASTDTQYF. The CDR3, as DNA: TGCGCCACCACCGGAGGGGCCTCCACAGATACGCAGTATTTT.

The genes are TRBV30 and TRBJ1-1, with 11 bases lining up with TRBD1. Germline V gene sequence: CDR1 GTSNPN, CDR2 SVGIG (reference sequence). The CDR3 loop spans 13 amino acids. V gave up 1 base and J gave up 11 bases; unmatched junction bases: 6. CDR3: CAWSGTGGPAAFF. CDR3 bases: TGTGCCTGGAGTGGGACAGGGGGCCCAGCGGCTTTCTTT.

In its sample, this clone was seen a few times. The V call is TRBV4-2, the J call TRBJ1-2; TRBD1 agrees at 10 bases. Germline assignment: CDR1 LGHNA and CDR2 YNFKEQ. Losses at the gene ends were 3 bases for V and 2 bases for J; bases not matched to a gene: 6. This CDR3 has 16 residues. The CDR3 DNA reads as TGTGCCAGCAGCCATATGCCGGGACAGGGGAACTATGGCTACACCTTC. It specifies CASSHMPGQGNYGYTF.

The chain joins TRBV6-5 to TRBJ2-5; no firm D call. The germline V and J ends were trimmed by 8 bases and 5 bases, with 12 bases remaining between them. This CDR3 region has 12 residues. CDR1 MNHEY and CDR2 SVGAGI come from the germline V gene. This chain's CDR3 is CASGRSRETQYF. CDR3 DNA sequence: TGTGCCAGCGGCAGGTCAAGGGAGACCCAGTACTTC.

Concerning this clone itself: The same CDR3 arises from other DNA sequences in this sample as well. The chain carries TRBV29-1 and TRBJ1-1, with a tentative D call TRBD1 (6 bases). V lost 6 bases, J lost 2 bases, and 13 bases lay in between. The CDR3 contains 13 residues. The germline V gene encodes CDR1 SQVTM and CDR2 ANQGSEA. CDR3 in amino acids: CSVAQGPNTEAFF. The CDR3 nucleotides read TGCAGCGTCGCACAGGGTCCTAACACTGAAGCTTTCTTT.

The chain carries TRBV2 and TRBJ2-1; possible D gene TRBD2, 5 bases. The CDR3 is 14 residues long. With 8 bases removed from V and 9 bases from J, the gap between germline ends came to 20 bases. The V gene's germline CDR1 is SNHLY and CDR2 FYNNEI. CDR3 nucleotide sequence: TGTGCCAGCTGCGAGTATCTACTACTAGGTGAGCAGTTCTTC. Translated, it gives CASCEYLLLGEQFF.

This clone was seen at least ten times. The V and J genes are TRBV4-3 and TRBJ1-1, with 8 bases that match TRBD1. The CDR3 is made up of 15 amino acids. V lost 5 bases and J lost 0; bases outside the gene matches: 5. CDR1 is LGHNA, CDR2 YSLEER, per germline. The CDR3 DNA is TGCGCCAGCAGCGGACGGACAGGGATGAACACTGAAGCTTTCTTT. It encodes CASSGRTGMNTEAFF.

The V gene is TRBV20-1, the J gene TRBJ2-5; no clear D gene. The CDR3 is 10 amino acids. V lost 1 base and J 9 bases, leaving 6 bases between the germline ends. Looked up from germline, CDR1 is DFQATT and CDR2 is SNEGSKA (reference sequence). The CDR3 protein is CSARALSQYF. Here the CDR3 DNA reads TGCAGTGCTAGAGCTTTGTCCCAGTACTTC.

This clone was recorded a few times. The rearrangement links TRBV21-1 to TRBJ2-3; no DNA check was done on the table's D call, TRBD2. TRBV21-1 is assigned pseudogene status. This CDR3 has 17 amino acids. The CDR3 DNA sequence: TGTGCCAGCACCCAGTTCTACTTCCCGGAGAGGTCTAGTACGCAGTATTTT. It is translated as CASTQFYFPERSSTQYF.

This clone has a handful of counts. The chain recombines TRBV4-1 with TRBJ2-5; D gene uncertain. V was clipped by 2 bases and J by 3 bases, with 13 bases between them. Germline V gives CDR1 MGHRA, CDR2 YSYEKL. The CDR3 has 15 residues. In DNA form, the CDR3 reads TGCGCCAGCAGCCAATTCGGGCAGACCGAAGAGACCCAGTACTTC. It translates to CASSQFGQTEETQYF.

The chain recombines TRBV5-1 with TRBJ2-3; D is unresolved. This CDR3 comprises 13 residues. The V end was cut by 0 bases, the J end by 11 bases, with 13 bases between. The V gene's germline CDR1 is SGHRS and CDR2 YFSETQ. CDR3 protein: CASSLGGSNQQYF. The CDR3 DNA reads TGCGCCAGCAGCTTGGGTGGGTCAAATCAGCAGTATTTT.